This is a list of T cell receptor beta chains from one sample in a study of T cells after yellow fever vaccination. TCRdb called the 5' RACE reads again in MiXCR, with one record for every CDR3 protein. Among around 300,000 distinct CDR3 sequences listed, about 4% were seen once. The sequences come from PBMCs, collected 5 days after the yellow fever booster vaccination. Receptor source: a man between 18 and 35 years old who received the YFV17D yellow fever vaccine. Each CDR3 is given with its conserved first and last residue. The D gene is left open where the match is weak. Not every row has a clone size; where given, it reads once, few, many or a size class.

v_call	clone_size	j_call	d_call	cdr3_nt	cdr3_aa
TRBV7-9	many	TRBJ2-1	.	TGTGCCAGCAGAACGGAGGGGGGCAATGAGCAGTTCTTC	CASRTEGGNEQFF
TRBV3-1	few	TRBJ2-3	TRBD2	TGTGCCAGCAGCCAACGGGGGGGCTTCACAGATACGCAGTATTTT	CASSQRGGFTDTQYF
TRBV10-3	.	TRBJ1-1	.	TGTGCCATCAGTACCCCCGGACCGAACACTGAAGCTTTCTTT	CAISTPGPNTEAFF
TRBV7-2	many	TRBJ2-5	.	TGTGCCAGCAGCTTAGCGCTAGTTCCTCAAGAGACCCAGTACTTC	CASSLALVPQETQYF
TRBV7-8	.	TRBJ2-3	.	TGTGCCAGCAGCGAATCGGAACAGGGATGGGTCCCGTCAGATACGCAGTATTTT	CASSESEQGWVPSDTQYF
TRBV10-2	many	TRBJ2-5	.	TGCGCCAGCAGCCTTGGGTACCAAGAGACCCAGTACTTC	CASSLGYQETQYF
TRBV12-3/TRBV12-4	.	TRBJ1-3	.	TGTGCCAGCAGTTTAGGGAACGCTGGAAACACCATATATTTT	CASSLGNAGNTIYF
TRBV3-1	many	TRBJ1-1	.	TGTGCCAGCAGCCAAGGGGAAGGGAAAGCTTTCTTT	CASSQGEGKAFF
TRBV5-1	many	TRBJ2-3	.	TGCGCCAGCAGCTTGGCCGGGGGAGGGACAGAACGAAATTTT	CASSLAGGGTERNF
TRBV20-1	many	TRBJ1-4	.	TGCAGTACGTCCCCGGGAGCTCTAAATGAAAAACTGTTTTTT	CSTSPGALNEKLFF
TRBV9	.	TRBJ1-1	.	TGTGCCAGCAGCGCTGGGCTGAGGGACACTGAAGCTTTCTTT	CASSAGLRDTEAFF
TRBV20-1	many	TRBJ2-5	.	TGCAGTGCCCAGAGGGACCGCGAGACCCAGTACTTC	CSAQRDRETQYF
TRBV12-3/TRBV12-4	few	TRBJ1-5	.	TGTGCCAGCACCTCGGGTCTAAAGGGTAATCAGCCCCAGCATTTT	CASTSGLKGNQPQHF
TRBV6-2/TRBV6-3	many	TRBJ1-4	.	TGTGCCAGCAGTTACTCGCGTCAGGGGAAGACTAATGAAAAACTGTTTTTT	CASSYSRQGKTNEKLFF
TRBV28	few	TRBJ2-5	.	TGTGCCAGCACCCTGCGGCGGGAAGGCGAGACCCAGTACTTC	CASTLRREGETQYF
TRBV19	.	TRBJ1-5	.	TGTGCCAGTAGTATGGGACCCTCTAGCTGGCAACCCCAGCATTTT	CASSMGPSSWQPQHF
TRBV4-1	many	TRBJ1-2	.	TGCGCCAGCAGCCAGACGACAGAGACCAACTATGGCTACACCTTC	CASSQTTETNYGYTF
TRBV10-3	many	TRBJ2-3	.	TGTGCCATCAGTGAAGGGGGGTCCGGAGATACGCAGTATTTT	CAISEGGSGDTQYF
TRBV24-1	few	TRBJ2-6	.	TGTGCCACCAGTGCGAACTCTGGGGCCAACGTCCTGACTTTC	CATSANSGANVLTF
TRBV5-4	.	TRBJ2-3	.	TGTGCCAGCAGCTTGGAGCGCGGGGTTGGCACAGATACGCAGTATTTT	CASSLERGVGTDTQYF
TRBV20-1	.	TRBJ1-1	.	TGCAGTGCTTGGTTTCGCAGGAACACTGAAGCTTTCTTT	CSAWFRRNTEAFF
TRBV5-6	many	TRBJ1-4	.	TGTGCCAGCAGCTTGGACAGTACTAATGAAAAACTGTTTTTT	CASSLDSTNEKLFF
TRBV27	few	TRBJ2-3	.	TGTGCCAGCGGGGCGTGGACGCAGTATTTT	CASGAWTQYF